One T cell receptor (beta chain) is described in this entry. This specimen comes from a study of blood T cell repertoires in COVID-19. Across the whole study: Whether acute or convalescent, the COVID-19 samples came from the United States, Italy and Spain. Sources were T cells, B-cell-depleted T cells, or PBMCs; the material itself was cDNA or gDNA.

Authors' processing steps: The authors estimated nucleated cell counts from reference gene primer amplification. The method was immunoSEQ multiplex PCR; TCRdb's version includes in-frame clones alone and lacks a portion of them. D and trimming come from the DNA, and the V and J calls and clone size come from that table. The sample has 95,000 to 150,000 clones, 78% seen once; the top ten hold over 2%. Trimming removed 7 bases from V and 2 bases from J; junction bases left unmatched: 8. The CDR3 spans 15 residues. Germline CDR1 is LNHDA and CDR2 is SQIVND (reference sequence). The V call is TRBV19, the J call TRBJ1-5; 7 nucleotides agree with TRBD1. The receptor's source is a man between 65 and 79 years old with acute or convalescent COVID-19. Input material: peripheral blood. The CDR3 region is CASTERQGGNQPQHF. The CDR3 DNA sequence: TGTGCCAGTACCGAACGACAGGGCGGCAATCAGCCCCAGCATTTT. The full variable domain, completed using reference TRBV19 and TRBJ1-5, is DGGITQSPKYLFRKEGQNVTLSCEQNLNHDAMYWYRQDPGQGLRLIYYSQIVNDFQKGDIAEGYSVSREKKESFPLTVTSAQKNPTAFYLCASTERQGGNQPQHFGDGTRLSIL.